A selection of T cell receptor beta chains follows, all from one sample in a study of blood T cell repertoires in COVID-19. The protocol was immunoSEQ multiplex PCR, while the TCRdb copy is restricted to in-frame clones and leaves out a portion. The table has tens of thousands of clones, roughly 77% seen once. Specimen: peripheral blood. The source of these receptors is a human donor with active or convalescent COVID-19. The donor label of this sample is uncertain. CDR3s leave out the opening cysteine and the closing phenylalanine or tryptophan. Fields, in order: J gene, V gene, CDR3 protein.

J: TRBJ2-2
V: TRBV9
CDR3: ASSVALLTGELF

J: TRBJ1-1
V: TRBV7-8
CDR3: ASSLEREMNTEAF

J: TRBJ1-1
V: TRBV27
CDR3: ASSRGVSVTEAF

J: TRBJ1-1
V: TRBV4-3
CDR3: ASSQWGRGSTEAF

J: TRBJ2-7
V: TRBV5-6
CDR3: ASSWGQAYEQY

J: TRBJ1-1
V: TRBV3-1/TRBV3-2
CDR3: ASSQVREAF

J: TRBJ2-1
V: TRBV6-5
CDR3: ASILSGTNYNEQF

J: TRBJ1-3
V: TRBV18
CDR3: ASSVDRIETNTIY

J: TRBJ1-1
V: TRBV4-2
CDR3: ASSLGQWTEAF

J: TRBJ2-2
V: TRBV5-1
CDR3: ASSFRQGAGELF

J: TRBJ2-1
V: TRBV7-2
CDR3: ASSPGGRAWNEQF

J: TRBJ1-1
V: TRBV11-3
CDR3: ASSLSGTGFNTEAF

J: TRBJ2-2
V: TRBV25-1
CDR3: ASKRIGVGGELF

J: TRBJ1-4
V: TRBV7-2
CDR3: ASSLIGAGGEKLF

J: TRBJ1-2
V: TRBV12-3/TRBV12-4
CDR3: ASSLGPGQYS

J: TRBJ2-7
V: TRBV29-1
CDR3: SVESAESYEQY

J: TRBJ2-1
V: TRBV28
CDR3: ASSLGASRYNEQF

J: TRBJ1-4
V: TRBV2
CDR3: ASSGRQGFGEKLF

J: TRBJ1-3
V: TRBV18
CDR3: ASSQGAGSPYTIY

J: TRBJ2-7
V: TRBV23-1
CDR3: ASSHQGGTGFYEQY

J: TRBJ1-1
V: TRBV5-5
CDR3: ASSLWGQGARGGF

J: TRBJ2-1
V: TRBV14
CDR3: ASSQDRSWGAGVAYPYNEQF

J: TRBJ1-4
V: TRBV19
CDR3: ASSTHRGLGTNEKLF

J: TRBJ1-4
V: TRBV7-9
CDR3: ASSNRVANEKLF

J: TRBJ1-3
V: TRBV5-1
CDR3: ASSGMGQGSGNTIY

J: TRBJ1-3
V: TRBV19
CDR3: ASSMGHSGNTIY

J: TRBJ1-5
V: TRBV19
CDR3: ATREGRDSNQPQH

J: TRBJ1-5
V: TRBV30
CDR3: AWGRMLGGPQH

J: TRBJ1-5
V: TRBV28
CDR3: ASSFGVDQPQH

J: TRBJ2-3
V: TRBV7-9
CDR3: ASSSPLAGIYTQY

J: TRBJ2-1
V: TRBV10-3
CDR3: AISESGRGAYNEQF